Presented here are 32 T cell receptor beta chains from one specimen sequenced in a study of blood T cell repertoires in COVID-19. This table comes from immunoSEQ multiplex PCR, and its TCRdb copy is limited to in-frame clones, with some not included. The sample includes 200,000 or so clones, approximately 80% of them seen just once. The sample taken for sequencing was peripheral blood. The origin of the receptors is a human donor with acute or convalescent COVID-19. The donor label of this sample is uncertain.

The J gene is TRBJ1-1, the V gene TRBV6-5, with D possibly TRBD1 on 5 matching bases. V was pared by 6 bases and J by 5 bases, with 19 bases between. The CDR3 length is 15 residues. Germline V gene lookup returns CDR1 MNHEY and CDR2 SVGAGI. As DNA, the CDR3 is TGTGCCAGCAGCCTAACCGGGACTTCTAGGACTGAAGCTTTCTTT. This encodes CASSLTGTSRTEAFF.

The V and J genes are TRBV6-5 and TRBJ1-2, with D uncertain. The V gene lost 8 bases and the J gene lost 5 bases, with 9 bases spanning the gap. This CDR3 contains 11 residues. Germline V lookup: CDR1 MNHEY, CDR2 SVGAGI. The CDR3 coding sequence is TGTGCCAGCGTCGGGGATTATGGCTACACCTTC. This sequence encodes CASVGDYGYTF.

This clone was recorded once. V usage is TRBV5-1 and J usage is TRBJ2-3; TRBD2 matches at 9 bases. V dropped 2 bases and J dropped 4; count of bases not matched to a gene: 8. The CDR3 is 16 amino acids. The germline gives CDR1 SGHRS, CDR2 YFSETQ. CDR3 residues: CASSLRAGGPPDTQYF. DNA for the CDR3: TGCGCCAGCAGCTTAAGAGCGGGAGGTCCCCCAGATACGCAGTATTTT.

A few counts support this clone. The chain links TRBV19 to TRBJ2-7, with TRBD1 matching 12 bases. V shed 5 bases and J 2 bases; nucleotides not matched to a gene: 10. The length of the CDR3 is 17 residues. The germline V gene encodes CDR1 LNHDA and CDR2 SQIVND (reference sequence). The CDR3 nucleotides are TGTGCCAGTAGTGCCGGGACAGGGGGCGCTGGAACCTACGAGCAGTACTTC. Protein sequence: CASSAGTGGAGTYEQYF.

CDR3 residues: CSVDPKGVGGYTF. CDR3 bases: TGCAGCGTTGACCCCAAGGGGGTCGGTGGCTACACCTTC. This sequence joins TRBV29-1 and TRBJ1-2, with a possible D match to TRBD1 (6 bases). The CDR3 contains 13 residues. Germline-derived CDR1 and CDR2 are SQVTM and ANQGSEA. V was pared by 3 bases and J by 7 bases, with 15 bases between.

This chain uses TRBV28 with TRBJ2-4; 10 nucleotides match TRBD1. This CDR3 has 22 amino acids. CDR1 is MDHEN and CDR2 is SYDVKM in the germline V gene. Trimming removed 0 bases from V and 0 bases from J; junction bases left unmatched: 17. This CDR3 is CASSLWASGTGEGQGAKNIQYF. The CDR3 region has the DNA TGTGCCAGCAGTTTATGGGCCTCCGGGACAGGGGAAGGTCAGGGAGCCAAAAACATTCAGTACTTC.

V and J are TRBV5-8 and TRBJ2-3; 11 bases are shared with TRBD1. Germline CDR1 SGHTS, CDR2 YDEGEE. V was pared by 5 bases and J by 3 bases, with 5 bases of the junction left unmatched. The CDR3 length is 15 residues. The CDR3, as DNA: TGTGCCAGCAGTAAGGGGGACAGGGGGACAGATACGCAGTATTTT. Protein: CASSKGDRGTDTQYF.

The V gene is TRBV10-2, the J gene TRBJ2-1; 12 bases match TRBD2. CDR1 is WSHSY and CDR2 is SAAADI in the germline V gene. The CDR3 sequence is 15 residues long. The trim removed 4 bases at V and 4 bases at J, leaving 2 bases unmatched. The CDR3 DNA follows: TGCGCCAGCAGTGCCGGGACTAGCGGGTACAATGAGCAGTTCTTC. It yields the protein CASSAGTSGYNEQFF.

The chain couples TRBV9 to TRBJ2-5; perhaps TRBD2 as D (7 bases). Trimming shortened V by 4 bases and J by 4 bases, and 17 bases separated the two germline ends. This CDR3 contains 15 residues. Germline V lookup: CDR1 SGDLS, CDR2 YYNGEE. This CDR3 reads CASSPQGGGTETQYF. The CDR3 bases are TGTGCCAGCAGCCCCCAGGGAGGGGGGACAGAGACCCAGTACTTC.

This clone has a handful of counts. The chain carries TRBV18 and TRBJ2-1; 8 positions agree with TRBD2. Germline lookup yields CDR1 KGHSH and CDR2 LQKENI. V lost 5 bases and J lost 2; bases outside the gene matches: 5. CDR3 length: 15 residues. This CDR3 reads CASSLGTSPYNEQFF. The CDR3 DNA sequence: TGTGCCAGCTCATTGGGGACTAGTCCCTACAATGAGCAGTTCTTC.

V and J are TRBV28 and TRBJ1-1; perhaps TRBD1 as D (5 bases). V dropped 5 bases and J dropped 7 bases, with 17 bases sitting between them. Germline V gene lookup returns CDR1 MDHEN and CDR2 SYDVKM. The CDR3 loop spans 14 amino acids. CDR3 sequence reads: CASSPQGGRGEAFF. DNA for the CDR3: TGTGCCAGCAGTCCTCAGGGAGGGCGGGGTGAAGCTTTCTTT.

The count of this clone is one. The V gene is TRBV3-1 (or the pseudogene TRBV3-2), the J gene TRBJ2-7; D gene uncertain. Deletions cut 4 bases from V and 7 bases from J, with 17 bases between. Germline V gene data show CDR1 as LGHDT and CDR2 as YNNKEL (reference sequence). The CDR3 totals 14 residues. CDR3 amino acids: CASSLGTGPEEQYF. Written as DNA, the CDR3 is TGTGCCAGCAGCCTCGGAACCGGCCCGGAGGAGCAGTACTTC.

The CDR3 sequence: CASSVLDRVQETQYF. The CDR3 region has the DNA TGTGCCAGTTCGGTCCTGGACAGGGTTCAAGAGACCCAGTACTTC. This chain joins TRBV25-1 and TRBJ2-5; 8 bases fit TRBD1. J gave up 2 bases and V 9 bases, and 11 bases lay outside the gene matches. Germline assignment: CDR1 MGHDK and CDR2 SYGVNS. The CDR3 is 15 residues long.

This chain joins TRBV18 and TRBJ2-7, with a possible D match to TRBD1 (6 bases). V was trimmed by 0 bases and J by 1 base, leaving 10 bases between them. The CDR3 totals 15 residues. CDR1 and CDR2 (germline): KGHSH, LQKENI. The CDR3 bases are TGTGCCAGCTCACCACCAAGGACAGAGTCCTACGAGCAGTACTTC. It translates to CASSPPRTESYEQYF. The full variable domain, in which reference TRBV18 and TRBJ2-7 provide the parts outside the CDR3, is NAGVMQNPRHLVRRRGQEARLRCSPMKGHSHVYWYRQLPEEGLKFMVYLQKENIIDESGMPKERFSAEFPKEGPSILRIQQVVRGDSAAYFCASSPPRTESYEQYFGPGTRLTVT.

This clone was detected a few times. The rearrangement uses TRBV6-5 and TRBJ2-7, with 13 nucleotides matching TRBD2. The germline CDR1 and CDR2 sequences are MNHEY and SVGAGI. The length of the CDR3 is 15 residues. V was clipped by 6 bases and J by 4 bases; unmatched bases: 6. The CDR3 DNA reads TGTGCCAGCAGATCCGGACTAGCGGGAGCTTACGAGCAGTACTTC. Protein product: CASRSGLAGAYEQYF.

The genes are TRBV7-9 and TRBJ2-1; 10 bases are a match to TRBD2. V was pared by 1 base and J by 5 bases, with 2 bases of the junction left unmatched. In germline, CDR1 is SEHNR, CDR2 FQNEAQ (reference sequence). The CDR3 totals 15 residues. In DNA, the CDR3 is TGTGCCAGCAGCTTAGGGACTAGCGGAGACAATGAGCAGTTCTTC. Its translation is CASSLGTSGDNEQFF.

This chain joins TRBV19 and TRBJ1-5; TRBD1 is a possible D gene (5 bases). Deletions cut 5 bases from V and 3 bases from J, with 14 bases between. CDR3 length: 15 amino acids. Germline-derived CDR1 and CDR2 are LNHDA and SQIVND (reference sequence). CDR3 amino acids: CASSGREVPNQPQHF. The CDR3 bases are TGTGCCAGTAGTGGCAGGGAGGTACCCAATCAGCCCCAGCATTTT.

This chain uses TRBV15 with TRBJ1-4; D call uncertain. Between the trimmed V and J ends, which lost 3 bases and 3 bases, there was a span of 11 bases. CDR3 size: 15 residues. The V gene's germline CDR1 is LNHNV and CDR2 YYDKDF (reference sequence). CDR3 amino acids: CATSSLGRPNEKLFF. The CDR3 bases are TGTGCCACCAGCAGTTTGGGGAGACCTAATGAAAAACTGTTTTTT. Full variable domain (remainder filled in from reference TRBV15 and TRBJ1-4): DAMVIQNPRYQVTQFGKPVTLSCSQTLNHNVMYWYQQKSSQAPKLLFHYYDKDFNNEADTPDNFQSRRPNTSFCFLDIRSPGLGDTAMYLCATSSLGRPNEKLFFGSGTQLSVL.

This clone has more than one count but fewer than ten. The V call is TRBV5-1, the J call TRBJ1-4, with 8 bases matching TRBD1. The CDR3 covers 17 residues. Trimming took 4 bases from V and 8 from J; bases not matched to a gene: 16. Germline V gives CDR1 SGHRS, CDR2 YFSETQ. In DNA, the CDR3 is TGCGCCAGCAGCCCCGGACAGGGTCAGCGGTTTGGGGAAAAACTGTTTTTT. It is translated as CASSPGQGQRFGEKLFF.

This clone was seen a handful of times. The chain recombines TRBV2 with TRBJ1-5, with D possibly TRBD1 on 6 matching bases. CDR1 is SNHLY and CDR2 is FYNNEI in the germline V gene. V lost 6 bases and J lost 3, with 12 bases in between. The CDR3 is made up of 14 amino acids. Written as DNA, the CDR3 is TGTGCCAGCAGCCAAACAGGGAACAATCAGCCCCAGCATTTT. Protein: CASSQTGNNQPQHF.

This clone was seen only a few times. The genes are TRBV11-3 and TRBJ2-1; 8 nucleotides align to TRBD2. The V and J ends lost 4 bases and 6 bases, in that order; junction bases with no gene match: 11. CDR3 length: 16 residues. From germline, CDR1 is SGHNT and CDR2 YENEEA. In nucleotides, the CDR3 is TGTGCCAGCAGCTCGGGGGGGCAGGGAGGCCGCAATGAGCAGTTCTTC. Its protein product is CASSSGGQGGRNEQFF.

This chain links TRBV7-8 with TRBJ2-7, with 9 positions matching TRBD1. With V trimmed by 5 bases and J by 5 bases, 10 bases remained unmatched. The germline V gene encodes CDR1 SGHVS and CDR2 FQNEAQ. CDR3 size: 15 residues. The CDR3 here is CASSGYGQGRDEQYF. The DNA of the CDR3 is TGTGCCAGCAGCGGCTACGGACAGGGGAGGGACGAGCAGTACTTC.

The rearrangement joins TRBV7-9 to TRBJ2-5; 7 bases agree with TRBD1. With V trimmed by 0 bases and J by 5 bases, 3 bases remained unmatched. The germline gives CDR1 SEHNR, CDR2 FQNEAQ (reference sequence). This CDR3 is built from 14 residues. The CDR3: CASSLAGGAETQYF. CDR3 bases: TGTGCCAGCAGCTTAGCAGGGGGCGCGGAGACCCAGTACTTC.

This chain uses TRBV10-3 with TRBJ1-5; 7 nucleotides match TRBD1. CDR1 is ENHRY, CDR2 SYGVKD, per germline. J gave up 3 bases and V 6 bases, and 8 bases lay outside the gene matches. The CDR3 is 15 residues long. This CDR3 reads CAISRDSNPNQPQHF. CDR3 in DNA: TGTGCCATCAGCCGGGACAGTAACCCCAATCAGCCCCAGCATTTT.

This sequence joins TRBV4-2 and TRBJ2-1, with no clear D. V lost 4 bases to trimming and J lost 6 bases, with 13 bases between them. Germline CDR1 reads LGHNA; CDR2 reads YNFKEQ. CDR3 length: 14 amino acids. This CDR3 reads CASSPRQRRNEQFF. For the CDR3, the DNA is TGTGCCAGCAGCCCGAGGCAGCGTCGCAATGAGCAGTTCTTC.

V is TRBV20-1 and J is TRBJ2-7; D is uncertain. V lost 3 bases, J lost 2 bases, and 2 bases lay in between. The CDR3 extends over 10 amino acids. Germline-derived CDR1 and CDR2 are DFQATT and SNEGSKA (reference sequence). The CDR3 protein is CSASTYEQYF. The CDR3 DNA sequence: TGCAGTGCTAGCACCTACGAGCAGTACTTC.

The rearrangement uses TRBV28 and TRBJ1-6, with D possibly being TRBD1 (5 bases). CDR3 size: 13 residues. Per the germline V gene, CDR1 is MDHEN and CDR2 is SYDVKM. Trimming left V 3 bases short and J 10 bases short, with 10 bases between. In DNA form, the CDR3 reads TGTGCCAGCAGTTTTCAACCAGGGTCACCCCTCCACTTT. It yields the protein CASSFQPGSPLHF.

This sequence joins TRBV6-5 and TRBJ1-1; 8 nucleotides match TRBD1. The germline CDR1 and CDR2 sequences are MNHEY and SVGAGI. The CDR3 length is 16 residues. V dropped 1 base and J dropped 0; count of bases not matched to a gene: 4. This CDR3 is CASSYYGTGLNTEAFF. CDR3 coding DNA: TGTGCCAGCAGTTACTATGGGACAGGCTTGAACACTGAAGCTTTCTTT.

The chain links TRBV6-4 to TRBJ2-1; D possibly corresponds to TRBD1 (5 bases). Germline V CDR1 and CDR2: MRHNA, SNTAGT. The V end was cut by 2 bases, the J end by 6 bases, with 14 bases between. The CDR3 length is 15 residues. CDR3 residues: CASSDQAGAANEQFF. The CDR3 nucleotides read TGTGCCAGCAGTGACCAGGCTGGGGCGGCCAATGAGCAGTTCTTC.

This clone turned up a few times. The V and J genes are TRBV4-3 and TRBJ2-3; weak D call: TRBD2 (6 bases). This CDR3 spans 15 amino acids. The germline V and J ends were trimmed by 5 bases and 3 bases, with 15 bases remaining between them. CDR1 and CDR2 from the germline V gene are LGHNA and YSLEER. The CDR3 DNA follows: TGCGCCAGCAGCTTAGGGAGGAGGGGAACAGATACGCAGTATTTT. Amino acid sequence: CASSLGRRGTDTQYF.

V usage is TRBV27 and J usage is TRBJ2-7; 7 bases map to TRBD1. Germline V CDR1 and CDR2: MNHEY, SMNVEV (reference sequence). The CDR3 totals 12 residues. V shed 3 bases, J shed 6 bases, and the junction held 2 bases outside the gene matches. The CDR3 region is CASSFAGGEQYF. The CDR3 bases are TGTGCCAGCAGTTTCGCAGGGGGCGAGCAGTACTTC.

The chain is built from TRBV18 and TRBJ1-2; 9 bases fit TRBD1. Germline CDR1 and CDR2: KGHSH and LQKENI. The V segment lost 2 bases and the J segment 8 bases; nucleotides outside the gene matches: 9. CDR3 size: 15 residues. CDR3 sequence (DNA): TGTGCCAGCTCACCAGGGACAGGGCCAATATGGGGCTACACCTTC. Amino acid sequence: CASSPGTGPIWGYTF.